In this sample, the clone carrying this T cell receptor (beta chain) turned up once. The data belong to a study of blood T cell repertoires in COVID-19. TCRdb keeps only in-frame clones here, not all; method: immunoSEQ multiplex PCR. The sample includes about 300,000 clones, about 86% of them seen just once. The junction had 10 bases not matched to a gene; V was cut back by 5 bases and J by 1 base. Germline values: CDR1 SGHVS, CDR2 FNYEAQ. This CDR3 has 17 residues. Sequencing used peripheral blood. This rearrangement joins TRBV7-6 to TRBJ1-5; 8 bases fit TRBD1. The clonotype was recovered from a woman between 50 and 59 years old with acute or convalescent COVID-19. CDR3 region: CASSPRTGWESNQPQHF. Here the CDR3 DNA reads TGTGCCAGCAGCCCCCGGACAGGGTGGGAGAGCAATCAGCCCCAGCATTTT.